This is a list of T cell receptor beta chains from one sample in a study of regulatory T cells in long-lasting Graves disease. TCRdb re-called the multiplex PCR reads with MiXCR, one entry per CDR3 protein. This sample yields a few hundred thousand distinct CDR3 sequences, of which about 15% are seen a single time; under 9% belongs to the top ten. These data also featured in a second study, about T cells in Graves' hyperthyroidism and ophthalmopathy.

The sequencing used peripheral blood mononuclear cells (PBMCs), collected at new diagnosis, from a patient treated with antithyroid drugs. Receptor source: a woman aged 40 to 50 with Graves disease. The CDR3 runs from the conserved cysteine through the conserved F or W.

TRBV6-2/TRBV6-3	TRBJ2-2	20	CASSFVPGLAGGLDTGELFF
TRBV4-2	TRBJ2-7	14	CASSQDGGAREQYF
TRBV28	TRBJ2-3	16	CASSFFLAGWADTQYF
TRBV20-1	TRBJ2-7	15	CSARKGSSSYNEQYF
TRBV28	TRBJ2-7	15	CASSADRGPLGEQYF
TRBV27	TRBJ2-7	17	CASKGGRDRKTHYEQYF
TRBV6-1	TRBJ1-3	14	CASSGQGSGNTIYF
TRBV5-1	TRBJ2-3	13	CASTPRSTDTQYF
TRBV29-1	TRBJ1-1	11	CSVVTGSEAFF
TRBV6-2/TRBV6-3	TRBJ1-4	14	CASIPAGTNEKLFF
TRBV9	TRBJ2-5	16	CASSVGSSGAQETQYF
TRBV30	TRBJ1-1	13	CAWEDTRNTEAFF
TRBV30	TRBJ1-6	15	CAWSVGRSGGSPLHF
TRBV7-8	TRBJ1-5	17	CASSLGRTPQINQPQHF
TRBV2	TRBJ1-4	11	CASSDFEKLFF
TRBV11-2	TRBJ2-7	20	CASSLIRPTARLAEAYEQYF
TRBV27	TRBJ2-6	13	CASSFFGANVLTF
TRBV12-3/TRBV12-4	TRBJ2-1	24	CASSLETGELAGEPFPSSYNEQFF
TRBV27	TRBJ2-3	15	CASSLTGTRTDTQYF
TRBV2	TRBJ2-1	11	CASTPSFVQFF
TRBV28	TRBJ2-7	17	CASSVIPGPLILYEQYF
TRBV18	TRBJ2-3	15	CASSKGLPPSDTQYF
TRBV5-1	TRBJ2-7	15	CASSYTTGEAYEQYF
TRBV2	TRBJ2-1	14	CASSSLDSYNEQFF
TRBV20-1	TRBJ2-3	14	CSAAGAGPTDTQYF
TRBV15	TRBJ2-7	16	CATSRGGEGHAYEQYF
TRBV6-5	TRBJ2-1	15	CASSYRETRSNEQFF
TRBV19	TRBJ2-1	15	CASSTSGRAAGEQFF
TRBV19	TRBJ2-1	19	CASSIRGQGAGVAYNEQFF
TRBV9	TRBJ2-3	14	CASSVASGTDTQYF
TRBV7-2	TRBJ1-5	15	CASSLFGQNNQPQHF
TRBV27	TRBJ1-5	14	CASSRQGANQPQHF
TRBV7-9	TRBJ1-2	14	CASSPDRLNYGYTF
TRBV27	TRBJ1-5	16	CASSSDSRYSNQPQHF
TRBV7-9	TRBJ2-1	13	CASSPSDRNEQFF
TRBV6-5	TRBJ1-2	15	CASSYSMKGDHGYTF
TRBV10-2	TRBJ2-5	13	CASALRAQETQYF
TRBV3-1	TRBJ2-7	15	CASSQGVGSTREQYF
TRBV19	TRBJ2-2	12	CASSIGTGELFF